The clone carrying this TCR beta chain was picked up many times. No antigen is known for it. The source of the sample is a study of response to subunit inactivated influenza vaccine. Study-level points and caveats: The study's authors posited that every seasonal influenza vaccination enlists few new T cells.

This CDR3 has 14 residues. Germline CDR1 is ENHRY and CDR2 is SYGVKD. V shed 7 bases, J shed 0 bases, and the junction held 2 bases outside the gene matches. A single record per CDR3 protein comes from TCRdb applying MiXCR to the RT-PCR reads. The sample includes over 400,000 distinct CDR3 sequences, 11% of them seen just once. The sequencing used PBMCs from blood, collected roughly 6 weeks after vaccination. The TCR sequence derives from a man aged 50 to 60 who received an inactivated influenza vaccine. The gene calls are TRBV10-3 and TRBJ2-3; TRBD2 matches at 9 bases. The chain's CDR3 is CAINAGGSTDTQYF. The CDR3 DNA follows: TGTGCCATCAATGCGGGGGGGAGCACAGATACGCAGTATTTT.